A selection of T cell receptor beta chains follows, all from one sample in a study of T-cell reconstitution after alpha-beta-depleted transplantation in children. A single record per CDR3 protein comes from TCRdb applying MiXCR to the PCR reads. The table includes about 500,000 distinct CDR3 sequences, over 25% detected once. The sequences come from PBMCs from the stem cell graft donor, collected from the stem cell graft. These receptors all come from a human donor who donated a stem cell graft to a child with aplastic anemia. CDR3s include the opening cysteine and the closing phenylalanine or tryptophan. The order of the fields is J gene, V gene, clone size, D gene, CDR3 protein, CDR3 DNA. A D gene is named only where the DNA matches it firmly. Size is stated for part of the rows, as once, few or many counts, or as a class when the clone is expanded.

TRBJ1-1,TRBV7-2,NA,NA,CASSLGSGTVNTEAFF,TGTGCCAGCAGCTTAGGCTCGGGGACCGTTAACACTGAAGCTTTCTTT
TRBJ1-1,TRBV10-3,many,NA,CAIRDSGMGTEAFF,TGTGCCATCCGGGACTCAGGAATGGGGACTGAAGCTTTCTTT
TRBJ2-5,TRBV7-8,NA,NA,CASNQLQGEQTQYF,TGTGCCAGCAACCAATTACAGGGCGAGCAGACCCAGTACTTC
TRBJ1-4,TRBV20-1,NA,NA,CSPRRFTGWAELFF,TGCAGCCCCCGGCGATTCACAGGGTGGGCCGAACTGTTTTTT
TRBJ2-1,TRBV24-1,NA,NA,CATSETGLTYNEQFF,TGTGCCACCAGTGAAACGGGACTCACATACAATGAGCAGTTCTTC
TRBJ2-2,TRBV7-9,few,NA,CASTQQFVRDSTGELFF,TGTGCCAGCACCCAGCAATTCGTGCGGGACAGTACCGGGGAGCTGTTTTTT
TRBJ2-3,TRBV12-3/TRBV12-4,few,NA,CASRSSRGTLDTQYF,TGTGCCAGCAGAAGCTCAAGGGGGACGCTGGATACGCAGTATTTT
TRBJ1-2,TRBV29-1,NA,TRBD1,CSAETGGTGPSGGYTF,TGCAGCGCAGAAACCGGCGGGACAGGGCCTTCGGGTGGCTACACCTTC
TRBJ2-7,TRBV27,few,NA,CASSSTLGVGEQYF,TGTGCCAGCAGTTCCACCCTTGGGGTTGGAGAGCAGTACTTC
TRBJ2-3,TRBV7-2,few,NA,CARGGPGTDTQYF,TGTGCCAGAGGAGGGCCGGGCACAGATACGCAGTATTTT
TRBJ1-5,TRBV30,NA,NA,CAWSGGLTIGNQPQHF,TGTGCCTGGAGTGGGGGACTCACCATCGGCAATCAGCCCCAGCATTTT
TRBJ2-7,TRBV20-1,NA,NA,CSASEGEAEQYF,TGCAGTGCTAGTGAGGGAGAGGCCGAGCAGTACTTC
TRBJ2-3,TRBV15,few,NA,CATSGKWRASTDTQYF,TGTGCCACCAGCGGGAAGTGGCGGGCTAGCACAGATACGCAGTATTTT
TRBJ1-2,TRBV6-1,NA,TRBD1,CASSETWDRDGYTF,TGTGCCAGCAGTGAAACATGGGACAGGGATGGCTACACCTTC
TRBJ2-1,TRBV29-1,few,NA,CSVEGRENRTYNEQFF,TGCAGCGTTGAGGGGCGTGAAAATCGGACCTACAATGAGCAGTTCTTC
TRBJ2-3,TRBV18,NA,NA,CASSPGMYDTQYF,TGTGCCAGCTCACCAGGGATGTATGATACGCAGTATTTT
TRBJ1-2,TRBV3-1,NA,NA,CASTPRGTSNYGYTF,TGTGCCAGCACCCCTCGTGGGACTAGCAACTATGGCTACACCTTC
TRBJ2-1,TRBV29-1,few,TRBD2,CSANGLAAAYNEQFF,TGCAGCGCTAATGGACTAGCTGCAGCCTACAATGAGCAGTTCTTC
TRBJ1-6,TRBV24-1,few,NA,CATSEGRNSPLHF,TGTGCCACCAGTGAAGGACGGAATTCACCCCTCCACTTT
TRBJ1-1,TRBV7-2,NA,TRBD1,CASSLVTGGGTEAFF,TGTGCCAGCAGCTTAGTGACAGGGGGCGGAACTGAAGCTTTCTTT
TRBJ1-2,TRBV29-1,NA,NA,CSVEDGGANYGYTF,TGCAGCGTTGAAGATGGGGGGGCTAACTATGGCTACACCTTC
TRBJ1-6,TRBV30,NA,TRBD1,CAWQGGPNSPLHF,TGTGCCTGGCAGGGGGGCCCCAATTCACCCCTCCACTTT
TRBJ2-7,TRBV9,NA,TRBD1,CASSVDRTGAGEQYF,TGTGCCAGCAGCGTAGACCGGACAGGGGCAGGCGAGCAGTACTTC